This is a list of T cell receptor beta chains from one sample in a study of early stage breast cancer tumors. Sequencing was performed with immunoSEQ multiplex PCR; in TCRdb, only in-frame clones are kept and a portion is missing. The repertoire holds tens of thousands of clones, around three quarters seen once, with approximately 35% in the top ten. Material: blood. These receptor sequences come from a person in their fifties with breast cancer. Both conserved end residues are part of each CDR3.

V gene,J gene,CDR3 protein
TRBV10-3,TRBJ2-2,CAISPGTGMGTGELFF
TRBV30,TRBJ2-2,CAWRGQGWDTGELFF
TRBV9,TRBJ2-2,CASSAPVGGLNTGELFF
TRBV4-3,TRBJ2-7,CASSQDQGPYEQYF
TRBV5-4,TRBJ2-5,CASSSQGGSGETQYF
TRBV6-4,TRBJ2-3,CASGLGVTDTQYF
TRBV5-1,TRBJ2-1,CASSSGTITSYNEQFF
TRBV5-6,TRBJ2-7,CASSGGLAVTYEQYF
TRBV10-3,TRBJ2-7,CAIGGLAGGPSYEQYF
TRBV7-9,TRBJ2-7,CASSLVSGPLDEQYF
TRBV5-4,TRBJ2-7,CASTSPGRSYEQYF
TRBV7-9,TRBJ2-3,CASGGQGADTQYF
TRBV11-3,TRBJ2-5,CASSYPLGRAQETQYF
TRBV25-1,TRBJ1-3,CASSGVRDLEYSGNTIYF
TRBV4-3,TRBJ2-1,CASSQDFTGTGDEQFF
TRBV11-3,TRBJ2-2,CASSSYRQGNTGELFF
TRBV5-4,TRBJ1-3,CASSFLDRGSGNTIYF
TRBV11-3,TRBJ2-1,CASSLASGRDNEQFF
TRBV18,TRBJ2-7,CASSPARGTYEQYF
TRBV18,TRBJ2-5,CASSGQETQYF
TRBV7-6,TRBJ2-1,CASSHRESSYNEQFF
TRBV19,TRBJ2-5,CASSKRGRDQETQYF
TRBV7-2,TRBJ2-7,CASSLGDGNEQYF
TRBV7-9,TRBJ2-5,CASSPGIQETQYF
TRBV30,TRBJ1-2,CAWSGIHYGYTF
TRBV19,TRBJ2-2,CASSIGQGTNTGELFF
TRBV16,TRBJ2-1,CASSAGTSEGQFF
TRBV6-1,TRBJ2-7,CASSEGTGSYEQYF
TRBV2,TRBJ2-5,CASRPGQSGQTQYF
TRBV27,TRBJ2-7,CASSLWASLSYEQYF
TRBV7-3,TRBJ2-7,CASSAGFGEGYEQYF
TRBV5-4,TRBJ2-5,CASSLVAGPTETQYF
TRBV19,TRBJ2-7,CASSIAGSGRTYEQYF
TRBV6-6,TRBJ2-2,CASSFGTGDTGELFF
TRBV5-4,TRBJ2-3,CASSPGLAVTDTQYF
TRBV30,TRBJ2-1,CAWAPGIYYNEQFF
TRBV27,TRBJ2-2,CASSFRGYTGELFF
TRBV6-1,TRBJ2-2,CASRPFTGELFF
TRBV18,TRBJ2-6,CASSPPGQGVGGANVLTF
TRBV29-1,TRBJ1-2,CSVETGIYGYTF
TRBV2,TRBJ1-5,CASSEALGGDFDSNQPQHF
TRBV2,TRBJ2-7,CASRGLADLNYEQYF
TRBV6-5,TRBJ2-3,CASSYRAGERADTQYF
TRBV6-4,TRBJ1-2,CASSYQTGTGHYGYTF
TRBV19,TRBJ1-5,CASRRTGENQPQHF
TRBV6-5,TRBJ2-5,CASSYPQGAGETQYF
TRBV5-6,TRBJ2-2,CASSFGTGELFF
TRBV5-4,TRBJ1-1,CASSLVGATEAFF
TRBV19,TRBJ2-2,CASSIGGWQTPNTGELFF
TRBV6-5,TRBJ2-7,CASSKKGQGGYEQYF
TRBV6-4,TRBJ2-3,CASSDFGTDTQYF
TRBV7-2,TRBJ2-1,CASSPGLAFPGNEQFF